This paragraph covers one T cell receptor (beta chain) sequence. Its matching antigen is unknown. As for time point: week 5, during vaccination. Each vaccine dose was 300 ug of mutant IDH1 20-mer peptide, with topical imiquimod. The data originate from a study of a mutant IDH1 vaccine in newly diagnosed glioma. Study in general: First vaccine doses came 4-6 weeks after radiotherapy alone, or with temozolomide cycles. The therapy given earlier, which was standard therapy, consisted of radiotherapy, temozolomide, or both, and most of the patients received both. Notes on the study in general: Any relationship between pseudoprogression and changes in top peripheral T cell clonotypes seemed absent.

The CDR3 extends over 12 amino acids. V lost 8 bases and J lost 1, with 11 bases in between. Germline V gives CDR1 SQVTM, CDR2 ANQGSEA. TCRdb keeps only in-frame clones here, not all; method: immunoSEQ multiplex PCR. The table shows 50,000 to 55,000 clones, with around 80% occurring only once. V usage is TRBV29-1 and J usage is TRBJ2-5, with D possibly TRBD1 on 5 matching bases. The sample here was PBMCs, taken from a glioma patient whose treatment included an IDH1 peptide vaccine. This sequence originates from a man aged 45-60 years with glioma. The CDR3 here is CSLTQGQETQYF. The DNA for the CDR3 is TGCAGCCTCACGCAGGGCCAAGAGACCCAGTACTTC.